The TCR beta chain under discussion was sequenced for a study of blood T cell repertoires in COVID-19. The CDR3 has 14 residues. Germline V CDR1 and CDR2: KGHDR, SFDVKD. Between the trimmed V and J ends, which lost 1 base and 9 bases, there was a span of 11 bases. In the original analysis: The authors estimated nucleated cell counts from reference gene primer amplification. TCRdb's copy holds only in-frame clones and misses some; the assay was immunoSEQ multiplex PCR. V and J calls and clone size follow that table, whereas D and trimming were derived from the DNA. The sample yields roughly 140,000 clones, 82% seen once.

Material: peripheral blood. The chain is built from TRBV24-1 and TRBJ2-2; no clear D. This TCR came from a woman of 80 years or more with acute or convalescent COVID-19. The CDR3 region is CATSDFSNARELFF. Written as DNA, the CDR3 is TGTGCCACCAGTGATTTTTCTAACGCGAGGGAGCTGTTTTTT.